This TCR beta chain was identified during a study of cytomegalovirus exposure and HLA in healthy donors. Germline trimming cut 5 bases from V and 4 bases from J; bases unmatched to any gene: 9. This CDR3 has 15 amino acids. Germline V lookup: CDR1 MNHNY, CDR2 SVGAGI (reference sequence). Profiling relied on immunoSEQ multiplex PCR, and the TCRdb table lists in-frame clones only, not all of them. This table holds under 100,000 clones, 96% found once. Turning to this clone: Its antigen remains unidentified.

Findings and caveats of the study: Most observed TCR sequences were rare, whereas some public TCRs were detected in many donors.

This clonotype originated in a man aged 18 to 30 in good health and CMV-seronegative. Sequencing used PBMCs. The J gene is TRBJ2-7, the V gene TRBV6-6; 9 bases agree with TRBD1. CDR3 amino acids: CASSMDRGDGYEQYF. The CDR3 DNA is TGTGCCAGCAGTATGGACAGGGGCGATGGGTACGAGCAGTACTTC.